This TCR beta chain was sequenced for a study of shared clonotypes between healthy human individuals. Study-level points and caveats: Around 5% of naive CD4 clonotypes were common to a few donors.

Germline CDR1 SGHNT, CDR2 YYREEE (reference sequence). V lost 4 bases to trimming and J lost 8 bases; unmatched junction nucleotides: 8. The CDR3 spans 15 residues. Method: immunoSEQ multiplex PCR; TCRdb's copy keeps in-frame clones and lacks some. The sample has around 750,000 clones, 74% seen once. About this clone itself: The antigen is undetermined.

The clonotype was recovered from a woman aged 30 to 39 in good health. The chain links TRBV5-4 to TRBJ2-1; 11 nucleotides align to TRBD2. Input material: memory CD4+ T cells sorted from blood. Subset specified: CD45RA-negative fraction. The DNA for the CDR3 is TGTGCCAGCAGCCGCACTAGCGGGAGTTTCGATGAGCAGTTCTTC. The encoded protein is CASSRTSGSFDEQFF. Variable domain in full (rest from reference TRBV5-4 and TRBJ2-1): ETGVTQSPTHLIKTRGQQVTLRCSSQSGHNTVSWYQQALGQGPQFIFQYYREEENGRGNFPPRFSGLQFPNYSSELNVNALELDDSALYLCASSRTSGSFDEQFFGPGTRLTVL.